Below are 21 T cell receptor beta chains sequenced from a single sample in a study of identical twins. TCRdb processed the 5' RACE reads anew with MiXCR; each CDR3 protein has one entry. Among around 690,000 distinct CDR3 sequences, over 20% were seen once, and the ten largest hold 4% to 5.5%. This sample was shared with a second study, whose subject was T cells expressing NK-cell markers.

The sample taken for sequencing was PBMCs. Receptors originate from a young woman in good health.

The CDR3 DNA sequence: TGTGCCAGCAGCAATAGCGGGGGGGCGTATGAGCAGTTCTTC. This encodes CASSNSGGAYEQFF. The genes are TRBV6-1 and TRBJ2-1; 11 bases are a match to TRBD2. Germline CDR1 MNHNS, CDR2 SASEGT. V dropped 6 bases and J dropped 8; count of bases not matched to a gene: 6. The length of the CDR3 is 14 residues.

This CDR3 reads CAIRSEGYEQYF. In nucleotides, the CDR3 is TGTGCCATCAGATCGGAAGGCTACGAGCAGTACTTC. The rearrangement joins TRBV10-3 to TRBJ2-7; D is uncertain. Trimming cost V 6 bases and J 3 bases, with 9 bases left between them. From germline, CDR1 is ENHRY and CDR2 SYGVKD. The length of the CDR3 is 12 residues.

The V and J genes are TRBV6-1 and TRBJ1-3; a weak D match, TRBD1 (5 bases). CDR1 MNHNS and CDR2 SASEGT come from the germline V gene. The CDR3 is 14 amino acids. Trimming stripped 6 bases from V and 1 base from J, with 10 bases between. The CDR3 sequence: CASRPTESGNTIYF. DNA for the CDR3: TGTGCCAGCAGACCGACAGAATCTGGAAACACCATATATTTT.

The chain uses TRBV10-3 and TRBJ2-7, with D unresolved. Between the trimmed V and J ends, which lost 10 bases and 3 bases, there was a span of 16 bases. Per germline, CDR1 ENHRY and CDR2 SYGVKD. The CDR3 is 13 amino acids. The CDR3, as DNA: TGTGCCACCGGTCCACACTTGAGCTACGAGCAGTACTTC. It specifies CATGPHLSYEQYF.

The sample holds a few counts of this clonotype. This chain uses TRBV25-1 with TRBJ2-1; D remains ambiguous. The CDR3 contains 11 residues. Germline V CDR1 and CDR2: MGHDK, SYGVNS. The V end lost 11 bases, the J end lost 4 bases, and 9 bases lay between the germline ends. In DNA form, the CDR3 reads TGTGCCGCGACGCGGTACAATGAGCAGTTCTTC. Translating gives CAATRYNEQFF. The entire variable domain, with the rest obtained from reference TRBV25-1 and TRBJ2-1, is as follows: EADIYQTPRYLVIGTGKKITLECSQTMGHDKMYWYQQDPGMELHLIHYSYGVNSTEKGDLSSESTVSRIRTEHFPLTLESARPSHTSQYLCAATRYNEQFFGPGTRLTVL.

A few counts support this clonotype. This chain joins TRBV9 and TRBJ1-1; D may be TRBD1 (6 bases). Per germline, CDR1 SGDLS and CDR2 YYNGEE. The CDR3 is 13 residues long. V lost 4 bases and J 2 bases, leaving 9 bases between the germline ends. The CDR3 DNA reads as TGTGCCAGCAGCTGGGACACTAACACTGAAGCTTTCTTT. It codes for CASSWDTNTEAFF.

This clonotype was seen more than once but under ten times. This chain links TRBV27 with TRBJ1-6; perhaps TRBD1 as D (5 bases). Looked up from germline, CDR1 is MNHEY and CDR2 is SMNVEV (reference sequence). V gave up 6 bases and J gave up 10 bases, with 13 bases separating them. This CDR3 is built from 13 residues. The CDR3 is CASSFDRGSPLHF. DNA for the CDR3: TGTGCCAGCAGCTTTGACAGAGGATCACCCCTCCACTTT.

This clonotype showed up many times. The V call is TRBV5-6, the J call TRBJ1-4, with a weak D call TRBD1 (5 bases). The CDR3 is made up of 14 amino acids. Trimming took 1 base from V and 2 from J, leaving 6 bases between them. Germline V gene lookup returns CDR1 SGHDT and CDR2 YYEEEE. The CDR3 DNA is TGTGCCAGCAGCTTGCGGGGGACTAATGAAAAACTGTTTTTT. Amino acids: CASSLRGTNEKLFF.

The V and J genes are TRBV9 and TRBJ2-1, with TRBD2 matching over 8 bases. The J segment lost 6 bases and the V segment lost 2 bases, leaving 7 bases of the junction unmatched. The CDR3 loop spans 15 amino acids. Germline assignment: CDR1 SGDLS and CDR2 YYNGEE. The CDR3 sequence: CASSVTFGGANEQFF. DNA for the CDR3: TGTGCCAGCAGCGTTACGTTCGGGGGGGCCAATGAGCAGTTCTTC.

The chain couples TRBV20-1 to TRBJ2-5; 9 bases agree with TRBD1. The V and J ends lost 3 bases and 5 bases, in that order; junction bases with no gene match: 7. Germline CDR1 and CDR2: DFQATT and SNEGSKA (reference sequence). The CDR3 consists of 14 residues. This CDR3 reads CSASPQGAYETQYF. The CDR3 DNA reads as TGCAGTGCTAGTCCACAGGGGGCGTATGAGACCCAGTACTTC.

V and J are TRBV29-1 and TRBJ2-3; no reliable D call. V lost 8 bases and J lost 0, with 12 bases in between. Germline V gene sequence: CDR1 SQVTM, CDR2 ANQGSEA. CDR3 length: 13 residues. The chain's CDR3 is CSSNTASTDTQYF. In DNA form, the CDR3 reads TGCAGCTCAAACACAGCTAGCACAGATACGCAGTATTTT.

CDR3 in DNA: TGTGCCAGCAGCGTTTCTAGCGGGGGGTGGAGAGAGACCCAGTACTTC. Its protein is CASSVSSGGWRETQYF. This chain links TRBV9 with TRBJ2-5; TRBD2 aligns across 11 bases. V lost 2 bases, J lost 4 bases, and 7 bases stayed unmatched. Germline values: CDR1 SGDLS, CDR2 YYNGEE. This CDR3 region has 16 residues. Supplemented by reference TRBV9 and TRBJ2-5, the full variable domain reads DSGVTQTPKHLITATGQRVTLRCSPRSGDLSVYWYQQSLDQGLQFLIQYYNGEERAKGNILERFSAQQFPDLHSELNLSSLELGDSALYFCASSVSSGGWRETQYFGPGTRLLVL.

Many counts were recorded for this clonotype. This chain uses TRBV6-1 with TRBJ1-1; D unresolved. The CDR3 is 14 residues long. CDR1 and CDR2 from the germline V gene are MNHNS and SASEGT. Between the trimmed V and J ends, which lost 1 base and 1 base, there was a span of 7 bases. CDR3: CASSEDWGNTEAFF. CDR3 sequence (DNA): TGTGCCAGCAGTGAAGATTGGGGGAACACTGAAGCTTTCTTT.

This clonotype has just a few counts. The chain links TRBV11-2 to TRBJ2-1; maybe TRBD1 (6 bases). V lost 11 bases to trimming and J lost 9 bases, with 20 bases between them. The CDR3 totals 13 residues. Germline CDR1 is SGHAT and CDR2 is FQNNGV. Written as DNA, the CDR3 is TGTGCCTTCTTGGGTCAGGGGAAACGTGAGCAGTTCTTC. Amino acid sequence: CAFLGQGKREQFF.

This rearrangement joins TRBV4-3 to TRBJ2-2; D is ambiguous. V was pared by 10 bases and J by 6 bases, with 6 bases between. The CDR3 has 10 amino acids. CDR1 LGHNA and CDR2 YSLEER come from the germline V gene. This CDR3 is CATIPGELFF. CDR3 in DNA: TGCGCCACTATTCCCGGGGAGCTGTTTTTT.

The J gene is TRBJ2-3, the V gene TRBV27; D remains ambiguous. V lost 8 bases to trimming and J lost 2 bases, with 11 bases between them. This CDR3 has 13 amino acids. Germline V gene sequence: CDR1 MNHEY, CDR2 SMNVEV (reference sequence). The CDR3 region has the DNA TGTGCCAGCTCGTTGATGGCCACAGATACGCAGTATTTT. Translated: CASSLMATDTQYF.

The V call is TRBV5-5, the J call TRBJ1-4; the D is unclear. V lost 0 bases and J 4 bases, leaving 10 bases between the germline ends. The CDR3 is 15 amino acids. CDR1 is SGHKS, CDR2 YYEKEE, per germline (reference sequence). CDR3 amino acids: CASSLAGTLNEKLFF. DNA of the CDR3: TGTGCCAGCAGCTTGGCCGGAACCCTTAATGAAAAACTGTTTTTT.

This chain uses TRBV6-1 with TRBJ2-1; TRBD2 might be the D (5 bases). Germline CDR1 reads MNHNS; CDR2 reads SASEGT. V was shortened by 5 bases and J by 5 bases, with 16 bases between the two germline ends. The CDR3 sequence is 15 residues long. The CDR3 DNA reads TGTGCCAGCAGTCCCCTGGCCCTAGCCCACAATGAGCAGTTCTTC. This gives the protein CASSPLALAHNEQFF.

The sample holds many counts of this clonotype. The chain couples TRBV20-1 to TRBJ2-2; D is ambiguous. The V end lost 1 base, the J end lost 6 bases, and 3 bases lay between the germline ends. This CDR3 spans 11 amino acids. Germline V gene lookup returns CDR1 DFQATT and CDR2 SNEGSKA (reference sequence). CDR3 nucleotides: TGCAGTGCTAGAGGTGCCGGGGAGCTGTTTTTT. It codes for CSARGAGELFF.

The CDR3 here is CAITPGVTSGANVLTF. The CDR3, as DNA: TGTGCCATCACTCCGGGAGTGACCTCTGGGGCCAACGTCCTGACTTTC. The V gene is TRBV10-3, the J gene TRBJ2-6, with D possibly being TRBD2 (6 bases). V was trimmed by 7 bases and J by 0 bases, leaving 13 bases between them. Germline CDR1 ENHRY, CDR2 SYGVKD. The CDR3 length is 16 residues.

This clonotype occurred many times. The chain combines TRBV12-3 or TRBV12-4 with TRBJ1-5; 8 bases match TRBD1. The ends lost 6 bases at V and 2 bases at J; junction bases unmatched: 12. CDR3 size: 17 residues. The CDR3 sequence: CASSHYFGQGGNQPQHF. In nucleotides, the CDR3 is TGTGCCAGCAGCCACTACTTCGGACAGGGAGGCAATCAGCCCCAGCATTTT.